This T cell receptor (beta chain) appears in the sequencing data of a study of beta chain features in type 1 diabetes. At least ten counts were recorded for this clone. Its cognate antigen is unknown. Sequenced material consisted of expressed TCRB transcripts (all of the isolated RNA was reverse transcribed). Produced via immunoSEQ multiplex PCR; TCRdb's table is partial and in-frame only. The data hold 200,000 to 250,000 clones, with about a tenth observed a single time. V gave up 4 bases and J gave up 7 bases, with 17 bases separating them. Germline V lookup: CDR1 SGHRS, CDR2 YFSETQ. The CDR3 totals 15 residues. Findings of the study overall: Moderately but significantly shorter TCRB CDR3s were found in Type 1 diabetes patients in all four CD4+ subsets.

Sorting that relied on CD45RO/CCR7/CD25/CD127/CD95/CD27 yielded CD4+ naive, central memory, regulatory and stem cell-like memory cells. The sequence came from a man younger than 35 in good health. The chain is built from TRBV5-1 and TRBJ2-2, with D perhaps TRBD1 (6 bases). What was sequenced was central memory CD4+ T cells from blood. The CDR3 bases are TGCGCCAGCAGCCTTGGTATGGGACAAGTCGGGGAGCTGTTTTTT. Its translation is CASSLGMGQVGELFF.